Each of the 27 T cell receptor beta chains below was sequenced from the same sample in a study of shared clonotypes between healthy human individuals. Generated by immunoSEQ multiplex PCR, the TCRdb table keeps only in-frame clones and is missing some. Of 2 million to 2.5 million clones in the sample, 90% to 97% were seen once. Sequencing was performed on naive CD4+ T cells sorted from blood. Sample subset: CD45RA+ positively selected. The receptors shown here come from a man younger than 35 in good health.

The CDR3, as DNA: TGTGCCTGGAGTGTAAAAGGGTCGGGAACTGAAGCTTTCTTT. Protein sequence: CAWSVKGSGTEAFF. This chain links TRBV30 with TRBJ1-1; D not resolved. The CDR3 sequence is 14 residues long. Germline loops: CDR1 GTSNPN, CDR2 SVGIG (reference sequence). V was pared by 0 bases and J by 5 bases, with 13 bases between.

The chain has TRBV30 and TRBJ1-1; D call uncertain. The CDR3 consists of 12 residues. With 3 bases removed from V and 1 base from J, the gap between germline ends came to 6 bases. The germline CDR1 and CDR2 sequences are GTSNPN and SVGIG (reference sequence). CDR3 bases: TGTGCCTGGAGAGCGGGGAACACTGAAGCTTTCTTT. It is translated as CAWRAGNTEAFF.

The chain joins TRBV5-1 to TRBJ1-1; 9 nucleotides agree with TRBD1. This CDR3 contains 15 residues. V shed 2 bases and J 1 base; nucleotides not matched to a gene: 3. Germline CDR1 SGHRS, CDR2 YFSETQ. This chain's CDR3 is CASSFPTGGNTEAFF. The CDR3 coding sequence is TGCGCCAGCAGCTTCCCGACAGGGGGGAACACTGAAGCTTTCTTT.

CDR3 nucleotides: TGTGCCAGCAGCCCGCCGGTCAAAGGCAGCGGGAGCAAGCAGTACTTC. This encodes CASSPPVKGSGSKQYF. This chain links TRBV7-2 with TRBJ2-7, with TRBD2 matching over 8 bases. The ends lost 5 bases at V and 8 bases at J; junction bases unmatched: 17. Germline V gene data show CDR1 as SGHTA and CDR2 as FQGNSA. This CDR3 comprises 16 residues.

The genes are TRBV11-2 and TRBJ2-7, with 9 bases lining up with TRBD1. This CDR3 region has 17 residues. CDR1 is SGHAT and CDR2 is FQNNGV in the germline V gene. The V and J ends lost 5 bases and 5 bases, in that order; junction bases with no gene match: 16. The DNA for the CDR3 is TGTGCCAGCAGCGGCGCGGTGATTTGGGACAGGGAAGACGAGCAGTACTTC. Encoded protein: CASSGAVIWDREDEQYF.

V usage is TRBV5-4 and J usage is TRBJ2-3; a weak D match, TRBD2 (6 bases). Trimming left V 2 bases short and J 3 bases short, with 10 bases between. Germline values: CDR1 SGHNT, CDR2 YYREEE (reference sequence). The CDR3 length is 14 residues. This CDR3 reads CASSFGRGTDTQYF. The CDR3 nucleotides are TGTGCCAGCAGCTTCGGCCGGGGGACAGATACGCAGTATTTT.

This clone was seen more than once but under ten times. The chain employs TRBV29-1 and TRBJ2-1, with 13 bases that match TRBD2. There are 15 residues in the CDR3. Germline V gene sequence: CDR1 SQVTM, CDR2 ANQGSEA. Trimming cost V 6 bases and J 7 bases; bases outside gene matches: 9. DNA for the CDR3: TGCAGCGTCGCTACCGGGACTAGCGGGACAAATGAGCAGTTCTTC. Residues: CSVATGTSGTNEQFF.

The chain has TRBV11-2 and TRBJ1-1; 9 nucleotides align to TRBD1. J lost 5 bases, V lost 8 bases, and 12 bases had no gene match. Germline V gives CDR1 SGHAT, CDR2 FQNNGV. The CDR3 covers 15 residues. CDR3 DNA: TGTGCCAGCTATCCGGGCCCGGGACAGGGAACTGAAGCTTTCTTT. This translates into CASYPGPGQGTEAFF.

The chain recombines TRBV9 with TRBJ2-2; the match to TRBD1 covers 10 bases. This CDR3 has 15 residues. The V segment lost 0 bases and the J segment 10 bases; nucleotides outside the gene matches: 6. Germline assignment: CDR1 SGDLS and CDR2 YYNGEE. The DNA for the CDR3 is TGTGCCAGCAGCGTAGAAGACAGGGGGCTGGAGGAGCTGTTTTTT. This encodes CASSVEDRGLEELFF.

This chain links TRBV2 with TRBJ1-2, with 7 bases matching TRBD1. After removal of 5 bases from V and 6 bases from J, the junction contained 6 bases not matched to a gene. The CDR3 has 13 residues. The germline V gene has CDR1 SNHLY and CDR2 FYNNEI. As DNA, the CDR3 is TGTGCCAGCAGTAGGACAGGAGCTCATGGCTACACCTTC. Its translation is CASSRTGAHGYTF.

This chain connects TRBV5-1 to TRBJ2-7; weak D call: TRBD1 (6 bases). The CDR3 has 13 amino acids. Germline CDR1 and CDR2: SGHRS and YFSETQ. V was clipped by 4 bases and J by 3 bases, with 11 bases between them. The CDR3 region has the DNA TGCGCCAGCAGCGTTACAGGGATCTACGAGCAGTACTTC. Its protein product is CASSVTGIYEQYF.

The chain uses TRBV7-2 and TRBJ1-4, with D tentatively TRBD1 (6 bases). V gave up 4 bases and J gave up 14 bases, with 17 bases separating them. The CDR3 contains 13 residues. Germline values: CDR1 SGHTA, CDR2 FQGNSA. CDR3 amino acids: CASSSTLQGLLFF. CDR3 nucleotide sequence: TGTGCCAGCAGCTCCACCTTACAGGGTCTGCTGTTTTTT.

This chain joins TRBV5-1 and TRBJ2-6; D is possibly TRBD1 (6 bases). This CDR3 is built from 16 residues. CDR1 is SGHRS and CDR2 is YFSETQ in the germline V gene. The V end was cut by 8 bases, the J end by 0 bases, with 15 bases between. The CDR3 loop is CASRQAANSGANVLTF. CDR3 coding DNA: TGCGCCAGTAGACAGGCCGCCAACTCTGGGGCCAACGTCCTGACTTTC.

The chain uses TRBV9 and TRBJ2-1, with 7 positions matching TRBD2. V trimming: 7 bases; J trimming: 2 bases; junction bases outside the gene matches: 3. The CDR3 is 13 amino acids. Germline V gene lookup returns CDR1 SGDLS and CDR2 YYNGEE. The CDR3 here is CASSGGPYNEQFF. The CDR3 DNA reads TGTGCCAGCTCGGGAGGCCCCTACAATGAGCAGTTCTTC.

This chain uses TRBV13 with TRBJ1-6; no reliable D call. Germline V gene data show CDR1 as PRHDT and CDR2 as FYEKMQ (reference sequence). CDR3 size: 14 residues. The V end lost 5 bases, the J end lost 14 bases, and 19 bases lay between the germline ends. In DNA form, the CDR3 reads TGTGCCAGCAGCCCCCGAGCCCCCATTTCGGCCCTCCACTTT. Translation gives CASSPRAPISALHF.

The gene calls are TRBV27 and TRBJ2-7; D possibly corresponds to TRBD2 (6 bases). The CDR3 extends over 15 amino acids. V dropped 4 bases and J dropped 4 bases, with 17 bases sitting between them. The germline V gene encodes CDR1 MNHEY and CDR2 SMNVEV (reference sequence). DNA for the CDR3: TGTGCCAGCAGTTCTCCGGCACTAGCCCGTTACGAGCAGTACTTC. Translating gives CASSSPALARYEQYF.

J is TRBJ1-2 and V is TRBV6-6; maybe TRBD1 (6 bases). The V gene's germline CDR1 is MNHNY and CDR2 SVGAGI (reference sequence). The CDR3 covers 14 residues. V was trimmed by 2 bases and J by 6 bases, leaving 13 bases between them. CDR3 amino acids: CASSYPDRIDGYTF. CDR3 nucleotides: TGTGCCAGCAGTTACCCCGACAGGATTGATGGCTACACCTTC.

This clone showed up just a few times. The chain is built from TRBV10-2 and TRBJ1-1; the D is unclear. With 7 bases removed from V and 2 bases from J, the gap between germline ends came to 11 bases. From germline, CDR1 is WSHSY and CDR2 SAAADI. This CDR3 has 13 amino acids. The CDR3 region has the DNA TGCGCCAGCACCACGGCTGGCAACACTGAAGCTTTCTTT. It encodes CASTTAGNTEAFF.

V and J are TRBV5-1 and TRBJ2-7; tentative D call: TRBD2 (7 bases). V shed 0 bases and J shed 2 bases, with 15 bases lying between them. Germline-derived CDR1 and CDR2 are SGHRS and YFSETQ. The CDR3 has 16 residues. CDR3 sequence reads: CASSLGFAGAAYEQYF. CDR3 nucleotides: TGCGCCAGCAGCTTGGGGTTCGCGGGGGCTGCCTACGAGCAGTACTTC.

The chain combines TRBV4-3 with TRBJ2-3, with D possibly being TRBD2 (5 bases). This CDR3 has 15 residues. Germline lookup yields CDR1 LGHNA and CDR2 YSLEER. V lost 0 bases and J lost 0, with 7 bases in between. Here the CDR3 reads CASSQEKRSTDTQYF. The CDR3 nucleotides are TGCGCCAGCAGCCAAGAAAAGCGGAGCACAGATACGCAGTATTTT.

The V call is TRBV10-3, the J call TRBJ1-1; D unclear. CDR1 and CDR2 (germline): ENHRY, SYGVKD. V was shortened by 0 bases and J by 1 base, with 9 bases between the two germline ends. The CDR3 is made up of 15 amino acids. The CDR3 region is CAISESVEQNTEAFF. The CDR3 DNA follows: TGTGCCATCAGTGAGTCAGTGGAACAGAACACTGAAGCTTTCTTT.

On this clone: In the same sample, other DNA sequences code for this CDR3. In DNA, the CDR3 is TGTGCCAGCAGTCGGGGCCCGAATCAGCCCCAGCATTTT. Protein product: CASSRGPNQPQHF. This rearrangement joins TRBV6-5 to TRBJ1-5; D might be TRBD1 (5 bases). Trimming shortened V by 5 bases and J by 4 bases, and 9 bases separated the two germline ends. Germline V gene sequence: CDR1 MNHEY, CDR2 SVGAGI. CDR3 size: 13 residues.

The gene calls are TRBV4-1 and TRBJ2-7; D is possibly TRBD2 (5 bases). The CDR3 has 15 residues. CDR1 is MGHRA, CDR2 YSYEKL, per germline. With 1 base removed from V and 3 bases from J, the gap between germline ends came to 13 bases. The CDR3 loop is CASSQGPTGSYEQYF. The CDR3 region has the DNA TGCGCCAGCAGCCAAGGACCTACGGGGAGCTACGAGCAGTACTTC.

The genes are TRBV5-1 and TRBJ2-7, with D perhaps matching TRBD1 (6 bases). The CDR3 sequence is 16 residues long. CDR1 and CDR2 from the germline V gene are SGHRS and YFSETQ. Between the trimmed V and J ends, which lost 3 bases and 3 bases, there was a span of 19 bases. CDR3 protein: CASSYSEASTGYEQYF. As DNA, the CDR3 is TGCGCCAGCAGCTATTCCGAAGCTTCGACAGGCTACGAGCAGTACTTC.

This clone was seen a single time. The chain employs TRBV5-6 and TRBJ2-1, with 14 positions matching TRBD2. CDR3 length: 15 residues. Germline V gene lookup returns CDR1 SGHDT and CDR2 YYEEEE. The V and J ends lost 3 bases and 10 bases, in that order; junction bases with no gene match: 6. DNA for the CDR3: TGTGCCAGCAGCTCTCGGGGGACTAGCGGGAGCGAGCAGTTCTTC. Translated: CASSSRGTSGSEQFF.

The rearrangement uses TRBV5-5 and TRBJ2-1; perhaps TRBD2 as D (5 bases). CDR1 is SGHKS and CDR2 is YYEKEE in the germline V gene (reference sequence). CDR3 length: 15 amino acids. V lost 0 bases and J lost 3, with 10 bases in between. The CDR3 sequence is CASSLGTGNYNEQFF. In DNA form, the CDR3 reads TGTGCCAGCAGCTTGGGGACGGGAAACTACAATGAGCAGTTCTTC.

The chain links TRBV19 to TRBJ1-2, with TRBD1 matching over 9 bases. CDR1 LNHDA and CDR2 SQIVND come from the germline V gene (reference sequence). The junction had 14 bases not matched to a gene; V was cut back by 6 bases and J by 3 bases. This CDR3 is 17 amino acids long. Here the CDR3 reads CASSDPRRTGAHYGYTF. The DNA for the CDR3 is TGTGCCAGTAGCGACCCCCGACGGACAGGGGCCCACTATGGCTACACCTTC.